The rows below give T cell receptor beta chains drawn from one sample of a study of molecular identifiers for immune sequencing clone quantification. Using its own MiXCR run on the PCR reads, TCRdb lists one record per CDR3 protein. The sample comprises over 550,000 distinct CDR3 sequences, around 25% of which are singletons, and 0.7% to 0.95% rests with the top ten. The material sequenced was naive CD8+ T cells from blood, with Jurkat cell RNA spiked in. Receptor source: a human donor in good health. Some libraries in this study had Jurkat cell RNA spiked in. CDR3s include the opening cysteine and the closing phenylalanine or tryptophan. D genes are given only for firm matches. Expanded clones get a size class; other rows say once, few or many, or leave the size out.

size	length	V	D	J	CDR3	DNA
many	17	TRBV12-3/TRBV12-4	TRBD2	TRBJ2-3	CASRSAGGGAKTDTQYF	TGTGCCAGCAGATCTGCCGGGGGGGGGGCCAAGACAGATACGCAGTATTTT
many	13	TRBV29-1	TRBD2	TRBJ2-2	CSAGGMLTGELFF	TGCAGCGCGGGGGGGATGTTAACCGGGGAGCTGTTTTTT
many	14	TRBV4-2	NA	TRBJ1-2	CASSQDYGLYGYTF	TGTGCCAGCAGCCAAGATTACGGACTCTATGGCTACACCTTC
many	14	TRBV5-6	TRBD1	TRBJ2-7	CASSRDRGFYEQYF	TGTGCCAGCAGTCGAGACAGGGGTTTCTACGAGCAGTACTTC
many	14	TRBV10-3	NA	TRBJ2-3	CAISESGSTDTQYF	TGTGCCATCAGTGAGTCGGGGAGCACAGATACGCAGTATTTT
many	17	TRBV4-3	TRBD1	TRBJ2-7	CASSLALTGQGNYEQYF	TGCGCCAGCAGCTTAGCTTTAACGGGACAGGGAAACTACGAGCAGTACTTC
NA	15	TRBV7-7	TRBD1	TRBJ2-7	CASSLGTGIDYEQYF	TGTGCCAGCAGCTTAGGGACAGGGATAGACTACGAGCAGTACTTC
many	12	TRBV7-2	NA	TRBJ2-7	CASSRLEYEQYF	TGTGCCAGCAGCCGACTAGAGTACGAGCAGTACTTC
NA	14	TRBV9	NA	TRBJ2-5	CASSVEGAHETQYF	TGTGCCAGCAGCGTAGAGGGAGCGCACGAGACCCAGTACTTC
few	19	TRBV28	TRBD1	TRBJ2-3	CASSFRQPRTGALPDTQYF	TGTGCCAGCAGTTTCCGTCAGCCCCGGACAGGGGCTCTCCCCGATACGCAGTATTTT
many	18	TRBV7-2	TRBD1	TRBJ2-3	CASSTTGQGPFGTDTQYF	TGTGCCAGCAGCACGACGGGACAGGGTCCCTTCGGCACAGATACGCAGTATTTT
many	12	TRBV5-4	NA	TRBJ1-1	CAANEEVPEAFF	TGTGCCGCTAATGAGGAGGTCCCTGAAGCTTTCTTT
many	14	TRBV5-1	NA	TRBJ2-7	CASSPGTDNYEQYF	TGCGCCAGCAGCCCAGGGACTGACAACTACGAGCAGTACTTC
many	16	TRBV7-9	TRBD1	TRBJ2-3	CASSSLDRGDTDTQYF	TGTGCCAGCAGCTCCCTAGACAGGGGGGACACAGATACGCAGTATTTT
many	13	TRBV12-3/TRBV12-4	NA	TRBJ1-1	CASFSPSGAEAFF	TGTGCCAGCTTCTCTCCCTCCGGGGCTGAAGCTTTCTTT
many	12	TRBV20-1	TRBD2	TRBJ2-3	CSATTSGGTQYF	TGCAGTGCTACGACTAGCGGAGGAACGCAGTATTTT
NA	12	TRBV6-2/TRBV6-3	NA	TRBJ1-1	CASSYEGFEAFF	TGTGCCAGCAGTTACGAGGGGTTTGAAGCTTTCTTT
NA	17	TRBV7-9	TRBD2	TRBJ2-1	CASRGTSGVPFYNEQFF	TGTGCCAGCAGGGGGACTAGCGGGGTGCCCTTCTACAATGAGCAGTTCTTC
NA	16	TRBV24-1	NA	TRBJ2-3	CATSRWEQTHGDTQYF	TGTGCCACCAGTCGGTGGGAGCAGACCCACGGGGATACGCAGTATTTT
few	14	TRBV2	TRBD1	TRBJ1-2	CASSEGTGNYGYTF	TGTGCCAGCAGTGAAGGGACAGGGAACTATGGCTACACCTTC
few	14	TRBV24-1	NA	TRBJ2-3	CATSEDPGGDTQYF	TGTGCCACCAGTGAGGACCCAGGAGGAGATACGCAGTATTTT
NA	14	TRBV6-6	NA	TRBJ2-1	CASSYRENYNEQFF	TGTGCCAGCAGTTACCGGGAGAACTACAATGAGCAGTTCTTC
few	15	TRBV7-2	TRBD2	TRBJ2-7	CASSLDSSGMYEQYF	TGTGCCAGCAGCTTAGATTCTAGCGGGATGTACGAGCAGTACTTC
NA	12	TRBV7-9	NA	TRBJ2-5	CASSSYGEAQYF	TGTGCCAGCAGCTCTTACGGGGAGGCCCAGTACTTC
NA	14	TRBV12-3/TRBV12-4	NA	TRBJ2-7	CASSPLNRDYEQYF	TGTGCCAGCAGTCCCCTAAACAGGGACTACGAGCAGTACTTC
few	15	TRBV9	NA	TRBJ1-3	CASSAEGATGNTIYF	TGTGCCAGCAGCGCGGAAGGGGCGACTGGAAACACCATATATTTT
many	15	TRBV28	TRBD1	TRBJ1-5	CASSERTGGDQPQHF	TGTGCCAGCAGCGAACGGACAGGGGGGGATCAGCCCCAGCATTTT
NA	17	TRBV4-2	TRBD1	TRBJ2-2	CASSLTGGGYYTGELFF	TGTGCCAGCAGCCTCACAGGGGGCGGTTACTACACCGGGGAGCTGTTTTTT
NA	14	TRBV28	NA	TRBJ2-2	CASSLDSNPGELFF	TGTGCCAGCAGTTTAGACAGCAACCCCGGGGAGCTGTTTTTT
many	15	TRBV20-1	TRBD1	TRBJ1-5	CSAGLQGLGNQPQHF	TGCAGTGCTGGATTACAGGGGCTGGGCAATCAGCCCCAGCATTTT